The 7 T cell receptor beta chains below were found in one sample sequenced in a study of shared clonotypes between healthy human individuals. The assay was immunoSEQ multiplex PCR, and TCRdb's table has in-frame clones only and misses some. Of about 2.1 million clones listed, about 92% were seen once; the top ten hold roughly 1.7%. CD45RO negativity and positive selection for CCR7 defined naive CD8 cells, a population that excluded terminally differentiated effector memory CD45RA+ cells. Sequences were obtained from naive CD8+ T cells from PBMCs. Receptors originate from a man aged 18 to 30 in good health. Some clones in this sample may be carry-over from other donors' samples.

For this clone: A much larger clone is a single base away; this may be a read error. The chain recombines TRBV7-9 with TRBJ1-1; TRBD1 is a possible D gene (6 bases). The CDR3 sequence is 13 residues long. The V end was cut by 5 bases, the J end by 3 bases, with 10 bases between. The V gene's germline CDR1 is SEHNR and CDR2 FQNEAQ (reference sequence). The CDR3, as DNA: TGTGCCAGCAGCGAAGGGGGGTACACTGAAGCTTTCTTT. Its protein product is CASSEGGYTEAFF. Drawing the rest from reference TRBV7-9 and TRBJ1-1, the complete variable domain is DTGVSQNPRHKITKRGQNVTFRCDPISEHNRLYWYRQTLGQGPEFLTYFQNEAQLEKSRLLSDRFSAERPKGSFSTLEIQRTEQGDSAMYLCASSEGGYTEAFFGQGTRLTVV.

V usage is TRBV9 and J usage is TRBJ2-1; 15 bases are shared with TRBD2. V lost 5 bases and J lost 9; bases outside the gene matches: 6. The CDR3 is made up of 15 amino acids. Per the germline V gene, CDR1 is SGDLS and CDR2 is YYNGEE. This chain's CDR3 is CASSEGLAGGIEQFF. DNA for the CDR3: TGTGCCAGCAGTGAGGGACTAGCGGGAGGCATTGAGCAGTTCTTC.

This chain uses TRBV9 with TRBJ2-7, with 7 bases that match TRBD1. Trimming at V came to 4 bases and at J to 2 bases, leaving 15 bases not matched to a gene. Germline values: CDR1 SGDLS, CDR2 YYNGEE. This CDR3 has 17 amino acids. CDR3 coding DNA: TGTGCCAGCAGCCTTCGAGAAACAGGGGATCCAACCTACGAGCAGTACTTC. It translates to CASSLRETGDPTYEQYF.

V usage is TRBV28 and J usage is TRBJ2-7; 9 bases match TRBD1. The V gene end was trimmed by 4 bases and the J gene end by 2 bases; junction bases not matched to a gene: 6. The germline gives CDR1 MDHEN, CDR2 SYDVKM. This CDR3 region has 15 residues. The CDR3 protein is CASSSNHRGPYEQYF. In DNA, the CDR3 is TGTGCCAGCAGTTCGAATCACAGGGGGCCCTACGAGCAGTACTTC. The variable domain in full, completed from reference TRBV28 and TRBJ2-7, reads DVKVTQSSRYLVKRTGEKVFLECVQDMDHENMFWYRQDPGLGLRLIYFSYDVKMKEKGDIPEGYSVSREKKERFSLILESASTNQTSMYLCASSSNHRGPYEQYFGPGTRLTVT.

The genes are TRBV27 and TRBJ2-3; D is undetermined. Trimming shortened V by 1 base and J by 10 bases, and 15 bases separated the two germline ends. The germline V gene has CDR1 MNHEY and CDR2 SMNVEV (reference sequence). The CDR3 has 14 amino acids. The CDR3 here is CASSLYPDPPAQYF. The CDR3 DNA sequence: TGTGCCAGCAGTTTATATCCGGACCCCCCCGCGCAGTATTTT.

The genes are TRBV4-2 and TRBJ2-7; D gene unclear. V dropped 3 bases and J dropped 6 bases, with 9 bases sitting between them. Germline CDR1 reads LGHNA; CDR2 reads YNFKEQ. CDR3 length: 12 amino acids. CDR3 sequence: CASSHPSGEQYF. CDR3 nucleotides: TGTGCCAGCAGCCACCCCTCCGGCGAGCAGTACTTC.

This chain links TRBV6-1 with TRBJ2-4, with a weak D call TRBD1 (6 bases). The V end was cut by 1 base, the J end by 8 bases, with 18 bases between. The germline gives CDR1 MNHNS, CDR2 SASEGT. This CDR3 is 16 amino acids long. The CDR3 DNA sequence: TGTGCCAGCAGTGAAGACCTGGGCAGGGGAAGGGACATTCAGTACTTC. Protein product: CASSEDLGRGRDIQYF.